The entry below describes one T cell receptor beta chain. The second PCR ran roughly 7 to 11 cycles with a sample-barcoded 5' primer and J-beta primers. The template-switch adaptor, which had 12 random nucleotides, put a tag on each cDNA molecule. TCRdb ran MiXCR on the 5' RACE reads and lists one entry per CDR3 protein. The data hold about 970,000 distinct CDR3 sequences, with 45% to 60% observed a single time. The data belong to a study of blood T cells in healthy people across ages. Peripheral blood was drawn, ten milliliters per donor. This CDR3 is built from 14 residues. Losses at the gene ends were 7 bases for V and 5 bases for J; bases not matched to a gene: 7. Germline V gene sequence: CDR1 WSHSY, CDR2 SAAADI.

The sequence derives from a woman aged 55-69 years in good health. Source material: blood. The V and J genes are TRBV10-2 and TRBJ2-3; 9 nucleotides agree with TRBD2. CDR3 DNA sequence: TGCGCCAGCAAGGGCGGGAGGGCCAAAGATACGCAGTATTTT. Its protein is CASKGGRAKDTQYF.